This T cell receptor (beta chain) was sequenced for a study of blood T cell repertoires in COVID-19. Study-wide background: Specimens from acute and convalescent COVID-19 originated in the United States, Italy and Spain. T cells, B-cell-depleted T cells, or PBMCs supplied cDNA or gDNA.

Germline assignment: CDR1 SGDLS and CDR2 YYNGEE. CDR3 length equals 16 residues. The germline V and J ends were trimmed by 0 bases and 2 bases, with 15 bases remaining between them. In the original analysis: Amplification of reference gene primers provided the estimated nucleated cell counts. Sequenced by immunoSEQ multiplex PCR; TCRdb stores in-frame clones only, minus some. The DNA gave D and trimming, while V, J and clone size come from that table. The sample contains hundreds of thousands of clones, roughly 85% of which appear only once. The TCR comes from a man between 50 and 59 years old with active or convalescent COVID-19. The sequencing input was peripheral blood. The rearrangement joins TRBV9 to TRBJ2-7, with D tentatively TRBD2 (6 bases). The CDR3 region is CASSVALLARPYEQYF. CDR3 DNA: TGTGCCAGCAGCGTAGCTCTCCTAGCGAGGCCCTACGAGCAGTACTTC.